One and the same sample provided the 30 T cell receptor beta chains below, sequenced in a study of T cell changes during pregnancy in multiple sclerosis. Assay used: immunoSEQ multiplex PCR; TCRdb lists only in-frame clones, some missing. The sample has about 51,000 clones, roughly 92% seen once; the top ten hold 0.58%. The material was CD4+ T cells from peripheral blood mononuclear cells, obtained in the second trimester of pregnancy. These receptors all stem from a female donor with multiple sclerosis, enrolled in a pregnancy study.

This rearrangement joins TRBV5-1 to TRBJ2-3; 7 nucleotides match TRBD2. Germline V gene lookup returns CDR1 SGHRS and CDR2 YFSETQ. The CDR3 sequence is 14 residues long. With 3 bases clipped from V and 2 bases from J, the junction kept 3 bases outside the gene matches. The CDR3 loop reads CASSWGGYTDTQYF. The DNA of the CDR3 is TGCGCCAGCAGCTGGGGGGGTTACACAGATACGCAGTATTTT.

The chain has TRBV7-8 and TRBJ1-6; 10 positions agree with TRBD1. Germline CDR1 is SGHVS and CDR2 is FQNEAQ. V shed 3 bases, J shed 9 bases, and the junction held 8 bases outside the gene matches. The CDR3 loop spans 16 amino acids. The CDR3 DNA reads as TGTGCCAGCAGCTTGACGACAGGGGGCGCCGGTTCACCCCTCCACTTT. Residues: CASSLTTGGAGSPLHF.

The rearrangement links TRBV9 to TRBJ2-5, with 8 bases matching TRBD2. Germline V gives CDR1 SGDLS, CDR2 YYNGEE. The CDR3 loop spans 15 amino acids. V dropped 0 bases and J dropped 5; count of bases not matched to a gene: 6. DNA for the CDR3: TGTGCCAGCAGCGTAGCCGGGGGGGCCAGGGAGACCCAGTACTTC. It is translated as CASSVAGGARETQYF.

The chain employs TRBV9 and TRBJ2-5; D possibly corresponds to TRBD2 (6 bases). Germline loops: CDR1 SGDLS, CDR2 YYNGEE. CDR3 length: 14 amino acids. V was cut by 1 base and J by 4 bases, with 11 bases left in between. CDR3 DNA: TGTGCCAGCAGCGTAACGGGGGTAAGAGAGACCCAGTACTTC. It encodes CASSVTGVRETQYF.

V usage is TRBV7-8 and J usage is TRBJ1-3; D is unclear. Germline CDR1 SGHVS, CDR2 FQNEAQ. The CDR3 sequence is 17 residues long. The V and J ends lost 0 bases and 3 bases respectively, with 15 bases between them. CDR3 coding DNA: TGTGCCAGCAGCTTAGCGCCGGTTGGACTAAATGGAAACACCATATATTTT. Encoded protein: CASSLAPVGLNGNTIYF.

The chain recombines TRBV29-1 with TRBJ1-1; tentatively, D is TRBD1 (5 bases). Germline assignment: CDR1 SQVTM and CDR2 ANQGSEA. The CDR3 is 15 amino acids. V dropped 1 base and J dropped 1 base, with 13 bases sitting between them. For the CDR3, the DNA is TGCAGCGTTGAAGCATACAGGAGGGGGAACACTGAAGCTTTCTTT. This encodes CSVEAYRRGNTEAFF.

The rearrangement uses TRBV7-2 and TRBJ2-5; 11 bases fit TRBD2. The germline V gene has CDR1 SGHTA and CDR2 FQGNSA. V lost 5 bases to trimming and J lost 5 bases; unmatched junction nucleotides: 10. CDR3 size: 16 residues. The CDR3 reads CASSPRLAGGRETQYF. In DNA, the CDR3 is TGTGCCAGCAGCCCCCGGCTAGCGGGGGGCCGGGAGACCCAGTACTTC.

This clone has a handful of counts. The chain uses TRBV6-5 and TRBJ2-1; D perhaps matches TRBD2 (6 bases). Germline CDR1 is MNHEY and CDR2 is SVGAGI. Trimming removed 7 bases from V and 1 base from J, with 11 bases in between. The CDR3 runs 14 residues. DNA of the CDR3: TGTGCCAGCACCGACGGGGGATCCTACAATGAGCAGTTCTTC. It specifies CASTDGGSYNEQFF.

J is TRBJ2-7 and V is TRBV6-5, with a weak D call TRBD1 (5 bases). This CDR3 has 14 amino acids. Trimming took off 2 bases at V and 2 bases at J, with 10 bases between the two ends. Per germline, CDR1 MNHEY and CDR2 SVGAGI. The CDR3 sequence: CASSYRGPPYEQYF. The CDR3 DNA reads as TGTGCCAGCAGTTACAGGGGTCCCCCCTACGAGCAGTACTTC.

The gene calls are TRBV6-6 and TRBJ1-4, with unresolved D. The CDR3 sequence is 11 residues long. V lost 5 bases, J lost 7 bases, and 5 bases lay in between. Germline loops: CDR1 MNHNY, CDR2 SVGAGI (reference sequence). The CDR3 DNA reads TGTGCCAGCAGTGTCGGTGAAAAACTGTTTTTT. Translation: CASSVGEKLFF.

This clone was counted once. CDR3 protein: CASSRGPRDRTNYGYTF. In DNA form, the CDR3 reads TGTGCCAGCAGTCGGGGACCCCGGGACAGGACTAACTATGGCTACACCTTC. The chain couples TRBV6-9 to TRBJ1-2; 8 nucleotides align to TRBD1. CDR3 length equals 17 residues. CDR1 and CDR2 from the germline V gene are MNHGY and SVAAGI. The V gene end was trimmed by 5 bases and the J gene end by 0 bases; junction bases not matched to a gene: 11.

This sequence joins TRBV6-6 and TRBJ1-5, with a weak D call TRBD1 (6 bases). Per the germline V gene, CDR1 is MNHNY and CDR2 is SVGAGI (reference sequence). The CDR3 is 16 residues long. V dropped 0 bases and J dropped 1 base, with 10 bases sitting between them. The CDR3 region is CASSYSGGYSNQPQHF. In nucleotides, the CDR3 is TGTGCCAGCAGTTACTCAGGGGGTTACAGCAATCAGCCCCAGCATTTT.

The chain employs TRBV12-5 and TRBJ2-3, with D perhaps TRBD2 (6 bases). CDR1 LGHNT and CDR2 FRNRAP come from the germline V gene. The V gene lost 8 bases and the J gene lost 1 base, with 16 bases spanning the gap. This CDR3 spans 15 amino acids. CDR3 amino acids: CASTSPWRGTDTQYF. Here the CDR3 DNA reads TGTGCTAGTACGTCTCCCTGGAGGGGCACAGATACGCAGTATTTT. The variable domain in full, completed from reference TRBV12-5 and TRBJ2-3, reads DARVTQTPRHKVTEMGQEVTMRCQPILGHNTVFWYRQTMMQGLELLAYFRNRAPLDDSGMPKDRFSAEMPDATLATLKIQPSEPRDSAVYFCASTSPWRGTDTQYFGPGTRLTVL.

The chain has TRBV5-1 and TRBJ2-7; 8 bases map to TRBD1. V lost 4 bases and J lost 2; bases outside the gene matches: 8. Germline-derived CDR1 and CDR2 are SGHRS and YFSETQ. The CDR3 consists of 15 residues. CDR3 coding DNA: TGCGCCAGCAGCCCTGGACAGGGAAATACCTACGAGCAGTACTTC. Encoded protein: CASSPGQGNTYEQYF.

V gene TRBV4-3 combines with J gene TRBJ2-3, with TRBD2 identical over 12 bases. This CDR3 comprises 18 residues. V was clipped by 0 bases and J by 3 bases; unmatched bases: 7. Germline V CDR1 and CDR2: LGHNA, YSLEER. The DNA for the CDR3 is TGCGCCAGCAGCCAAGATGCTCGGCTAGCGGGGGGGACAGATACGCAGTATTTT. Its translation is CASSQDARLAGGTDTQYF.

V and J are TRBV4-3 and TRBJ2-3; 8 nucleotides align to TRBD2. Looked up from germline, CDR1 is LGHNA and CDR2 is YSLEER. CDR3 length: 19 residues. With 0 bases clipped from V and 0 bases from J, the junction kept 11 bases outside the gene matches. CDR3 nucleotide sequence: TGCGCCAGCAGCCAAGATTACCGACTAGCGAGCGCTAGCACAGATACGCAGTATTTT. This sequence encodes CASSQDYRLASASTDTQYF.

This clone is a singleton in its sample. CDR3 nucleotides: TGTGCCAGCAGTTACACATCCCATCGAGGCTACACCTTC. Its translation: CASSYTSHRGYTF. V usage is TRBV6-5 and J usage is TRBJ1-2, with D unclear. Trimming left V 2 bases short and J 8 bases short, with 12 bases between. CDR1 and CDR2 (germline): MNHEY, SVGAGI. This CDR3 spans 13 amino acids.

J is TRBJ1-4 and V is TRBV7-2, with TRBD1 matching over 8 bases. Germline V gives CDR1 SGHTA, CDR2 FQGNSA. The CDR3 has 16 amino acids. With 5 bases clipped from V and 5 bases from J, the junction kept 10 bases outside the gene matches. CDR3 residues: CASSRERQGTNEKLFF. The CDR3 DNA follows: TGTGCCAGCAGCAGGGAAAGACAGGGGACAAATGAAAAACTGTTTTTT.

The chain uses TRBV5-1 and TRBJ1-6; D uncertain. CDR1 SGHRS and CDR2 YFSETQ come from the germline V gene. V lost 3 bases to trimming and J lost 9 bases, with 16 bases between them. The CDR3 length is 15 residues. The CDR3 loop is CASSSEGSKGSPLHF. DNA for the CDR3: TGCGCCAGCAGCTCGGAGGGCTCAAAAGGTTCACCCCTCCACTTT.

This sequence joins TRBV18 and TRBJ2-2, with a possible D match to TRBD1 (6 bases). This CDR3 contains 16 residues. Germline V gene lookup returns CDR1 KGHSH and CDR2 LQKENI. Trimming shortened V by 3 bases and J by 0 bases, and 11 bases separated the two germline ends. CDR3 coding DNA: TGTGCCAGCTCACCCGATGGGGGCGCGAACACCGGGGAGCTGTTTTTT. Translation: CASSPDGGANTGELFF.

The rearrangement joins TRBV4-1 to TRBJ2-1, with 9 bases fitting TRBD2. J gave up 3 bases and V 0 bases, and 15 bases lay outside the gene matches. This CDR3 is 20 amino acids long. Germline loops: CDR1 MGHRA, CDR2 YSYEKL. The CDR3 loop reads CASSQDRGRLRGGNYNEQFF. In DNA form, the CDR3 reads TGCGCCAGCAGCCAAGATCGGGGCAGGTTGCGGGGGGGTAACTACAATGAGCAGTTCTTC.

The V call is TRBV7-2, the J call TRBJ2-5; tentative D call: TRBD1 (5 bases). In germline, CDR1 is SGHTA, CDR2 FQGNSA. This CDR3 has 15 residues. The V and J ends lost 1 base and 2 bases respectively, with 11 bases between them. As DNA, the CDR3 is TGTGCCAGCAGCTTAGTGGCAGGGAATCAAGAGACCCAGTACTTC. Translation: CASSLVAGNQETQYF. The full variable domain, its missing parts supplied by reference TRBV7-2 and TRBJ2-5, is GAGVSQSPSNKVTEKGKDVELRCDPISGHTALYWYRQSLGQGLEFLIYFQGNSAPDKSGLPSDRFSAERTGGSVSTLTIQRTQQEDSAVYLCASSLVAGNQETQYFGPGTRLLVL.

V is TRBV9 and J is TRBJ1-1, with a tentative D call TRBD1 (5 bases). Trimming cost V 4 bases and J 4 bases, with 14 bases left between them. Germline-derived CDR1 and CDR2 are SGDLS and YYNGEE. The CDR3 has 14 residues. The CDR3 bases are TGTGCCAGCAGCCGCTTTATCGGGGGCACTGAAGCTTTCTTT. Protein product: CASSRFIGGTEAFF.

V usage is TRBV5-6 and J usage is TRBJ2-7, with a weak D call TRBD2 (5 bases). Germline CDR1 and CDR2: SGHDT and YYEEEE. The V end lost 3 bases, the J end lost 2 bases, and 12 bases lay between the germline ends. This CDR3 spans 14 amino acids. The CDR3 region has the DNA TGTGCCAGCAGCTCCGCCCCGGGAACCTACGAGCAGTACTTC. Its translation: CASSSAPGTYEQYF.

The V gene is TRBV6-5, the J gene TRBJ1-1; 7 nucleotides agree with TRBD1. The CDR3 consists of 12 residues. Germline V gene data show CDR1 as MNHEY and CDR2 as SVGAGI. V shed 6 bases and J 4 bases; nucleotides not matched to a gene: 2. CDR3 loop: CASSSGGTEAFF. The CDR3 DNA is TGTGCCAGCAGCTCAGGGGGCACTGAAGCTTTCTTT.

This chain links TRBV29-1 with TRBJ2-6; possibly TRBD2 for D (5 bases). The CDR3 consists of 15 residues. Germline CDR1 SQVTM, CDR2 ANQGSEA. Trimming took off 7 bases at V and 1 base at J, with 14 bases between the two ends. The CDR3 protein is CSASGTNSGANVLTF. CDR3 nucleotides: TGCAGCGCGAGCGGAACAAATTCTGGGGCCAACGTCCTGACTTTC.

The chain has TRBV9 and TRBJ2-5, with 10 positions matching TRBD1. J lost 4 bases, V lost 3 bases, and 6 bases had no gene match. The length of the CDR3 is 15 residues. Germline loops: CDR1 SGDLS, CDR2 YYNGEE. The DNA for the CDR3 is TGTGCCAGCAGCGGAGGACAGGGGGAGGGAGAGACCCAGTACTTC. Protein: CASSGGQGEGETQYF. Looking up the rest from reference TRBV9 and TRBJ2-5 gives the full variable domain: DSGVTQTPKHLITATGQRVTLRCSPRSGDLSVYWYQQSLDQGLQFLIQYYNGEERAKGNILERFSAQQFPDLHSELNLSSLELGDSALYFCASSGGQGEGETQYFGPGTRLLVL.

The chain uses TRBV21-1 and TRBJ1-5; the table's D call of TRBD1 was not tested on the DNA. TRBV21-1 is designated a pseudogene. The CDR3 spans 13 residues. In DNA form, the CDR3 reads TGTGCCACCCCGGGACAGGCCAATCAGCCCCAGCATTTT. Its protein is CATPGQANQPQHF.

The gene calls are TRBV20-1 and TRBJ1-1; no firm D call. This CDR3 has 11 amino acids. Trimming removed 3 bases from V and 10 bases from J, with 12 bases in between. Per germline, CDR1 DFQATT and CDR2 SNEGSKA (reference sequence). Written as DNA, the CDR3 is TGCAGTGCTAGGAAAAGTTGGGCAGCTTTCTTT. The encoded protein is CSARKSWAAFF.

This chain connects TRBV9 to TRBJ2-3; 9 nucleotides line up with TRBD2. Trimming at V came to 0 bases and at J to 6 bases, leaving 8 bases not matched to a gene. Germline values: CDR1 SGDLS, CDR2 YYNGEE. The CDR3 loop spans 16 amino acids. CDR3 amino acids: CASSVASAGGVDTQYF. Here the CDR3 DNA reads TGTGCCAGCAGCGTAGCGTCAGCGGGGGGCGTGGATACGCAGTATTTT.